A selection of T cell receptor beta chains follows, all from one sample in a study of vaccination and CD4 T cells after COVID-19. These TCRs' antigens remain unknown. TCRdb re-analysed the PCR reads in MiXCR, keeping a single row per CDR3 protein. The data contain around 6,100 distinct CDR3 sequences, just under 50% of them singletons. The material sequenced was CD4+ T cells from blood, cultured in vitro. These TCRs come from a human donor in good health. CDR3s include the opening cysteine and the closing phenylalanine or tryptophan. A D gene is named only where the DNA matches it firmly. Expanded clones are given a class, and other clones once, few, many or no size at all.

- | - | TRBJ1-1 | TRBV6-1 | TGTGCCAGCAGGTCGATAGGTGGGAACACTGAAGCTTTCTTT | CASRSIGGNTEAFF
- | - | TRBJ1-1 | TRBV5-1 | TGCGCCAGCAGAGTGGGGGGCATGAACACTGAAGCTTTCTTT | CASRVGGMNTEAFF
- | TRBD2 | TRBJ2-1 | TRBV9 | TGTGCCAGCAGCGTAGTTGGCGGGGGGGTTTCGAATGAGCAGTTCTTC | CASSVVGGGVSNEQFF
few | - | TRBJ2-5 | TRBV7-2 | TGTGCCAGCAGCCCGAGACTAGGGAACCAAGAGACCCAGTACTTC | CASSPRLGNQETQYF
- | - | TRBJ1-3 | TRBV7-8 | TGTGCCAGCAGCCTCTCTCAAGGACCCCCGGGGAACACCATATATTTT | CASSLSQGPPGNTIYF
few | - | TRBJ2-7 | TRBV25-1 | TGTGCCACTGTAGGGATTAACGAGCAGTACTTC | CATVGINEQYF
- | TRBD2 | TRBJ2-7 | TRBV2 | TGTGCCAGCAGTGAATCGGTATCGCAGCGGGGGAGCTCCTACGAGCAGTACTTC | CASSESVSQRGSSYEQYF
- | TRBD2 | TRBJ2-5 | TRBV27 | TGTGCCAGCAGTTTTACTAGCGGGGGAGGAGAGACCCAGTACTTC | CASSFTSGGGETQYF
- | TRBD2 | TRBJ2-2 | TRBV12-3/TRBV12-4 | TGTGCCAGCAGTCTAGCGGGAGCTGTCGCCGGGGAGCTGTTTTTT | CASSLAGAVAGELFF
- | - | TRBJ2-5 | TRBV28 | TGTGCCAGCAGACCAGCCGGTCAAGAGACCCAGTACTTC | CASRPAGQETQYF
- | TRBD2 | TRBJ2-2 | TRBV6-1 | TGTGCCAGCAGCCAGCGGACTAGCGGGACTTCCGGGGAGCTGTTTTTT | CASSQRTSGTSGELFF
few | - | TRBJ1-1 | TRBV6-5 | TGTGCCAGCAGTTACGTGAACACTGAAGCTTTCTTT | CASSYVNTEAFF
- | - | TRBJ1-1 | TRBV6-1 | TGTGCCAGCAGTGAAGCCGAGGGTTCCACTGAAGCTTTCTTT | CASSEAEGSTEAFF
- | TRBD1 | TRBJ1-5 | TRBV27 | TGTGCCAGCAGTCCGAGACAGGGTAGCAATCAGCCCCAGCATTTT | CASSPRQGSNQPQHF
- | - | TRBJ2-7 | TRBV5-4 | TGTGCCAGCAGCAATTACAGGGGAGGCGAGCAGTACTTC | CASSNYRGGEQYF
- | TRBD2 | TRBJ2-3 | TRBV20-1 | TGCAGTGCCTTGACTAGCGGGAGGGATACGCAGTATTTT | CSALTSGRDTQYF
- | TRBD2 | TRBJ2-1 | TRBV11-2 | TGTGCCAGCAGTTCGATAGCGGGAAGACTCTACAATGAGCAGTTCTTC | CASSSIAGRLYNEQFF
- | - | TRBJ1-2 | TRBV28 | TGTGCCAGCAGTTCCCCCGGGGGCGCGGGAACTAACTATGGCTACACCTTC | CASSSPGGAGTNYGYTF
- | TRBD2 | TRBJ2-7 | TRBV11-2 | TGTGCCAGCAGCTTTACTAGCGGGAGGGCCAATTACGAGCAGTACTTC | CASSFTSGRANYEQYF
once | - | TRBJ2-4 | TRBV30 | TGTGCCTGGAGGGTCAAAAACATTCAGTACTTC | CAWRVKNIQYF
few | - | TRBJ2-5 | TRBV7-2 | TGTGCCAGCAGCTTAGGGTTGGTCAGGCTGGGAGAGACCCAGTACTTC | CASSLGLVRLGETQYF
- | - | TRBJ1-1 | TRBV20-1 | TGCAGTGCTAGAGTAGCAATCCCCGGGACTGAAGCTTTCTTT | CSARVAIPGTEAFF
- | TRBD2 | TRBJ2-5 | TRBV7-2 | TGTGCCAGCAGTTCCTTTAGCGGGAACAGGGAGACCCAGTACTTC | CASSSFSGNRETQYF
- | - | TRBJ2-5 | TRBV12-3/TRBV12-4 | TGTGCCAGCAGTTTATGGGGGATTAACAGAGAGGAGACCCAGTACTTC | CASSLWGINREETQYF
- | - | TRBJ2-1 | TRBV5-4 | TGTGCCAGCAGCCGCCATGCCGGGGCCCCTGGGTATGAGCAGTTCTTC | CASSRHAGAPGYEQFF
few | TRBD1 | TRBJ2-5 | TRBV27 | TGTGCCAGCAGTCCCCACGGACAGGGGATAAAGACCCAGTACTTC | CASSPHGQGIKTQYF
few | - | TRBJ1-5 | TRBV7-2 | TGTGCCAGCAGCCTATACGGGACAAGCAATCAGCCCCAGCATTTT | CASSLYGTSNQPQHF
- | - | TRBJ1-6 | TRBV20-1 | TGCAGTGCTAGAAGTCCCCAGACAGGCTCCTATAATTCACCCCTCCACTTT | CSARSPQTGSYNSPLHF